Listed below are T cell receptor beta chains from one sample, sequenced in a study of cytomegalovirus exposure and HLA in healthy donors. Clones were read by immunoSEQ multiplex PCR, and TCRdb kept only the in-frame ones, dropping some. This sample has 120,000 or so clones, with approximately 80% found just once. Specimen: PBMCs. All receptors derive from a man between 25 and 39 years old in good health and CMV-seropositive. CDR3s include the opening cysteine and the closing phenylalanine or tryptophan. Fields, in order: J gene, D gene, clone size, V gene, CDR3 DNA, CDR3 protein. The D gene is left open where the match is weak. Part of the rows lack a size; the others show once, few, many or a class for expanded clones.

J: TRBJ2-3
D: TRBD2
size: few
V: TRBV25-1
DNA: TGTGCCAGCATGGGGAGGGGAGACCGCACAGATACGCAGTATTTT
CDR3: CASMGRGDRTDTQYF

J: TRBJ1-2
D: TRBD1
size: once
V: TRBV12-5
DNA: TGTGCTAGTGGTTTGGTAATTCAGGGGGCGGACTATGGCTACACCTTC
CDR3: CASGLVIQGADYGYTF

J: TRBJ2-3
D: TRBD1
size: NA
V: TRBV27
DNA: TGTGCCAGCCGGGGATCCCGGGACAGGTCAACTAGCACAGATACGCAGTATTTT
CDR3: CASRGSRDRSTSTDTQYF

J: TRBJ2-7
D: NA
size: NA
V: TRBV5-1
DNA: TGCGCCAGCAGACCGCGGGGTGCAATGGGCGAGCAGTACTTC
CDR3: CASRPRGAMGEQYF

J: TRBJ2-7
D: TRBD1
size: NA
V: TRBV27
DNA: TGTGCCAGCAGTTTAGCCCAGGGGGCCGTCGAGCAGTACTTC
CDR3: CASSLAQGAVEQYF

J: TRBJ2-3
D: TRBD2
size: NA
V: TRBV9
DNA: TGTGCCAGCAGCGAGGGCGGGGGGGTCGCAGATACGCAGTATTTT
CDR3: CASSEGGGVADTQYF

J: TRBJ1-6
D: TRBD1
size: NA
V: TRBV7-9
DNA: TGTGCCAGCAGCCGGACAGGGGGCCACGGTTCACCCCTCCACTTT
CDR3: CASSRTGGHGSPLHF

J: TRBJ2-7
D: TRBD1
size: NA
V: TRBV6-5
DNA: TGTGCCAGCAGTTGGGGGCAGGGGGCCTACGAGCAGTACTTC
CDR3: CASSWGQGAYEQYF

J: TRBJ2-5
D: NA
size: few
V: TRBV6-1
DNA: TGTGCCAGCATTAAGAGTAACTCCCAAGAGACCCAGTACTTC
CDR3: CASIKSNSQETQYF

J: TRBJ1-1
D: TRBD1
size: NA
V: TRBV18
DNA: TGTGCCAGCTCACCTACAGGGGTTGCTGAAGCTTTCTTT
CDR3: CASSPTGVAEAFF

J: TRBJ2-7
D: NA
size: NA
V: TRBV7-8
DNA: TGTGCCAGCAGCTTATTGGCGGAGGAGCAGTACTTC
CDR3: CASSLLAEEQYF

J: TRBJ1-2
D: TRBD1
size: NA
V: TRBV11-3
DNA: TGTGCCAGCAGCTTAAGGGGGCAGGGCTATGGCTACACCTTC
CDR3: CASSLRGQGYGYTF

J: TRBJ2-7
D: TRBD2
size: NA
V: TRBV30
DNA: TGTGCCTGGGGACAGACTAGCGGGGGCCCAATGCGTTCCTACGAGCAGTACTTC
CDR3: CAWGQTSGGPMRSYEQYF

J: TRBJ2-7
D: NA
size: NA
V: TRBV7-6
DNA: TGTGCCAGCAGCTTATCAAGGACATTCGGCGAGCAGTACTTC
CDR3: CASSLSRTFGEQYF

J: TRBJ2-7
D: TRBD1
size: NA
V: TRBV18
DNA: TGTGCCAGCTCCCCTGGACAGGGGCACTCGGCCGAGCAGTACTTC
CDR3: CASSPGQGHSAEQYF

J: TRBJ1-3
D: NA
size: few
V: TRBV4-2
DNA: TGTGCCAGCAGCCCCTCGTCGAGCTCTGGAAACACCATATATTTT
CDR3: CASSPSSSSGNTIYF

J: TRBJ1-3
D: NA
size: NA
V: TRBV6-1
DNA: TGTGCCAGCAGTGAAAGGAGCTCTGGAAACACCATATATTTT
CDR3: CASSERSSGNTIYF